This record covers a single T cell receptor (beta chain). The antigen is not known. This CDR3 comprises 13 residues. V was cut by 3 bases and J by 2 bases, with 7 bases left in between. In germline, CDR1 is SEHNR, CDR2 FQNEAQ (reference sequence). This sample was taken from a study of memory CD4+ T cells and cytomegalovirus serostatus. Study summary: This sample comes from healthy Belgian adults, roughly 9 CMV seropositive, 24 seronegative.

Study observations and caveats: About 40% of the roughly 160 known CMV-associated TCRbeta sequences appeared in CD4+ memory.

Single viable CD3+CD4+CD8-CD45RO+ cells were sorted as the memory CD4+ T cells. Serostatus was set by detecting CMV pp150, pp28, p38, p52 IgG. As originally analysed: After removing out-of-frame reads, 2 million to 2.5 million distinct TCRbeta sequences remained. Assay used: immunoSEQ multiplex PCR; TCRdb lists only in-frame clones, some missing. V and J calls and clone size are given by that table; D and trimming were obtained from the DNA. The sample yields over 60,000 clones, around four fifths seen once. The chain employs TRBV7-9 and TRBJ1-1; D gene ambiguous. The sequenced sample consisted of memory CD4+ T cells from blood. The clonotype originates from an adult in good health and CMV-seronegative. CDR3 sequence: CASSFSRNTEAFF. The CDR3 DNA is TGTGCCAGCAGCTTTTCTAGAAACACTGAAGCTTTCTTT.